The T cell receptor beta chain described here comes from a study of blood T cell repertoires in COVID-19. Study background: There were acute and convalescent COVID-19 samples, and they came from the United States, Italy and Spain. Sources were T cells, B-cell-depleted T cells, or PBMCs; the material itself was cDNA or gDNA.

CDR1 and CDR2 from the germline V gene are MNHEY and SVGAGI. CDR3 length equals 14 residues. The V gene lost 2 bases and the J gene lost 4 bases, with 11 bases spanning the gap. In the original workflow: Scientists estimated how many nucleated cells there were by amplifying reference gene primers. Repertoires were generated with immunoSEQ multiplex PCR, while TCRdb's copy carries only in-frame clones and drops some. D and trimming come from the DNA, and the V and J calls and clone size come from that table. The table records more than 45,000 clones, 70% to 90% of them present only once. The chain couples TRBV6-5 to TRBJ1-1, with D possibly being TRBD1 (6 bases). Sample: peripheral blood. This receptor was obtained from a woman aged 55-75 years with acute or convalescent COVID-19. This CDR3 reads CASSYQGRSTEAFF. In DNA, the CDR3 is TGTGCCAGCAGTTACCAGGGGCGGAGCACTGAAGCTTTCTTT.